The 3 T cell receptor beta chains given below trace back to one sample, sequenced in a study of shared clonotypes between healthy human individuals. Positively selected for CCR7, the CD45RO-negative cells used as naive CD8 cells excluded terminally differentiated effector memory CD45RA+ cells. The protocol was immunoSEQ multiplex PCR, while the TCRdb copy is restricted to in-frame clones and leaves out a portion. The data hold more than 500,000 clones, with roughly 96% observed a single time. The sequenced material came from naive CD8+ T cells sorted from blood. Every receptor here comes from a woman younger than 45 in good health.

V gene TRBV28 combines with J gene TRBJ1-2; D might be TRBD1 (6 bases). The V gene's germline CDR1 is MDHEN and CDR2 SYDVKM. Trimming shortened V by 6 bases and J by 2 bases, and 13 bases separated the two germline ends. The CDR3 has 14 amino acids. Written as DNA, the CDR3 is TGTGCCAGCAGAACCGGGACAAAAAACTATGGCTACACCTTC. Residues: CASRTGTKNYGYTF.

The rearrangement joins TRBV10-1 to TRBJ2-7, with D perhaps matching TRBD1 (6 bases). Trimming cost V 6 bases and J 1 base, with 16 bases left between them. Germline V gives CDR1 WNHNN, CDR2 SYGVQD (reference sequence). The CDR3 extends over 15 amino acids. The CDR3 here is CASSHGTRNSYEQYF. For the CDR3, the DNA is TGCGCCAGCAGCCACGGGACACGAAATTCCTACGAGCAGTACTTC.

The chain is built from TRBV6-5 and TRBJ2-2; the D is unclear. Germline V gene lookup returns CDR1 MNHEY and CDR2 SVGAGI. The CDR3 runs 15 residues. Trimming stripped 7 bases from V and 0 bases from J, with 12 bases between. Here the CDR3 DNA reads TGTGCCAGCACCTACTACGGAACGAACACCGGGGAGCTGTTTTTT. Amino acid sequence: CASTYYGTNTGELFF.